These T cell receptor beta chains were read from a single sample in a study of cytomegalovirus exposure and HLA in healthy donors. The data were produced by immunoSEQ multiplex PCR, yet TCRdb's version contains in-frame clones alone and is incomplete. The data contain 98,000 or so clones, almost 96% of them singletons. Sequenced input: PBMCs. These receptors originate from a woman younger than 35 in good health and CMV-seronegative. Each CDR3 is given with its conserved first and last residue. Each record gives: clone size, V gene, D gene, J gene, CDR3 DNA, CDR3 protein. D genes are given only for firm matches. Clone size is given for some rows only: seen once, a few or many times, or a class if the clone is expanded.

clone_size: -; v_call: TRBV14; d_call: -; j_call: TRBJ2-5; cdr3_nt: TGTGCCAGCAGCCAAGACTTCCAAGAGACCCAGTACTTC; cdr3_aa: CASSQDFQETQYF
clone_size: -; v_call: TRBV5-4; d_call: TRBD1; j_call: TRBJ2-7; cdr3_nt: TGTGCCAGCAGCGGGGGACAGGGCTACGAGCAGTACTTC; cdr3_aa: CASSGGQGYEQYF
clone_size: -; v_call: TRBV9; d_call: -; j_call: TRBJ2-1; cdr3_nt: TGTGCCAGCACTCTGGTGAGCTCCTACAATGAGCAGTTCTTC; cdr3_aa: CASTLVSSYNEQFF
clone_size: -; v_call: TRBV2; d_call: -; j_call: TRBJ1-5; cdr3_nt: TGTGCCAGCAGTGACGCGGTTCAGCCCCAGCATTTT; cdr3_aa: CASSDAVQPQHF
clone_size: -; v_call: TRBV30; d_call: TRBD1; j_call: TRBJ2-7; cdr3_nt: TGTGCCTGGGGACAGGGTGCGTACGAGCAGTACTTC; cdr3_aa: CAWGQGAYEQYF
clone_size: -; v_call: TRBV7-2; d_call: TRBD2; j_call: TRBJ2-3; cdr3_nt: TGTGCCAGCATCTCAGCGGGGGCACCCACAGATACGCAGTATTTT; cdr3_aa: CASISAGAPTDTQYF
clone_size: -; v_call: TRBV5-1; d_call: TRBD1; j_call: TRBJ1-4; cdr3_nt: TGCGCCAGCAGCCTAGGGACAGAAAATGAAAAACTGTTTTTT; cdr3_aa: CASSLGTENEKLFF
clone_size: -; v_call: TRBV19; d_call: TRBD2; j_call: TRBJ2-5; cdr3_nt: TGTGCCAGTAGTATAGCGGGGGGGCGACGTGGAGAGACCCAGTACTTC; cdr3_aa: CASSIAGGRRGETQYF
clone_size: once; v_call: TRBV21-1; d_call: -; j_call: TRBJ2-3; cdr3_nt: TGTGCCAGCAGCAAAGCGTCCGAGCTTACCAACACAGATACGCAGTATTTT; cdr3_aa: CASSKASELTNTDTQYF
clone_size: -; v_call: TRBV18; d_call: -; j_call: TRBJ2-5; cdr3_nt: TGTGCCAGCTCACCAGATGGCGGGACCCAGTACTTC; cdr3_aa: CASSPDGGTQYF
clone_size: once; v_call: TRBV7-8; d_call: -; j_call: TRBJ2-2; cdr3_nt: TGTGCCAGCAGCTTATCGGCCGGGGAGCTGTTTTTT; cdr3_aa: CASSLSAGELFF
clone_size: -; v_call: TRBV5-6; d_call: TRBD1; j_call: TRBJ2-1; cdr3_nt: TGTGCCAGCAGCCCAGGGGGTTTGGGTGAGAATGAGCAGTTCTTC; cdr3_aa: CASSPGGLGENEQFF
clone_size: -; v_call: TRBV5-1; d_call: -; j_call: TRBJ2-2; cdr3_nt: TGCGCCAGCGAGCTGCCCGCGAACACCGGGGAGCTGTTTTTT; cdr3_aa: CASELPANTGELFF
clone_size: -; v_call: TRBV9; d_call: -; j_call: TRBJ1-1; cdr3_nt: TGTGCCAGCAGCGTGGTTCCCGACTTAATGAACACTGAAGCTTTCTTT; cdr3_aa: CASSVVPDLMNTEAFF
clone_size: -; v_call: TRBV2; d_call: TRBD2; j_call: TRBJ2-1; cdr3_nt: TGTGCCAGCAGTGTCCGGGGGGGGCCAACGAATGAGCAGTTCTTC; cdr3_aa: CASSVRGGPTNEQFF
clone_size: -; v_call: TRBV7-2; d_call: -; j_call: TRBJ1-1; cdr3_nt: TGTGCCAGCAGAAAGACAGTTATGAACACTGAAGCTTTCTTT; cdr3_aa: CASRKTVMNTEAFF
clone_size: -; v_call: TRBV6-1; d_call: -; j_call: TRBJ2-7; cdr3_nt: TGTGCCAGCAGTGAACTCCAGGTTTCCGCCTACGAGCAGTACTTC; cdr3_aa: CASSELQVSAYEQYF
clone_size: -; v_call: TRBV28; d_call: -; j_call: TRBJ2-7; cdr3_nt: TGTGCCAGCAGTTTATCGAGCGAGCAGTACTTC; cdr3_aa: CASSLSSEQYF
clone_size: -; v_call: TRBV27; d_call: TRBD1; j_call: TRBJ1-1; cdr3_nt: TGTGCCAGCAGCATATACAGGGGGCTGACTGAAGCTTTCTTT; cdr3_aa: CASSIYRGLTEAFF
clone_size: -; v_call: TRBV5-1; d_call: -; j_call: TRBJ2-7; cdr3_nt: TGCGCCAGCAGCGCACGGGACGAGCAGTACTTC; cdr3_aa: CASSARDEQYF
clone_size: -; v_call: TRBV10-2; d_call: -; j_call: TRBJ2-5; cdr3_nt: TGCGCCAGCATCCGTGATGAGGAGAAAGAGACCCAGTACTTC; cdr3_aa: CASIRDEEKETQYF
clone_size: once; v_call: TRBV4-1; d_call: -; j_call: TRBJ2-7; cdr3_nt: TGCGCCAGCAGCCAAGCCCCCTCAGGGGCCTACGAGCAGTACTTC; cdr3_aa: CASSQAPSGAYEQYF
clone_size: -; v_call: TRBV15; d_call: TRBD1; j_call: TRBJ1-2; cdr3_nt: TGTGCCACCAGCAGACAGGGGGCCCATGGCTACACCTTC; cdr3_aa: CATSRQGAHGYTF
clone_size: -; v_call: TRBV7-2; d_call: -; j_call: TRBJ2-1; cdr3_nt: TGTGCCAGCAGCTTACACGGTTACAATGAGCAGTTCTTC; cdr3_aa: CASSLHGYNEQFF
clone_size: -; v_call: TRBV4-3; d_call: TRBD2; j_call: TRBJ2-3; cdr3_nt: TGCGCCAGCAGCCAAGACCCCACTAGCGGGGCAGATACGCAGTATTTT; cdr3_aa: CASSQDPTSGADTQYF
clone_size: -; v_call: TRBV5-3; d_call: -; j_call: TRBJ1-5; cdr3_nt: TGTGCCAGAAGCTTGCGGCGGGATCAGCCCCAGCATTTT; cdr3_aa: CARSLRRDQPQHF
clone_size: -; v_call: TRBV11-2; d_call: TRBD2; j_call: TRBJ2-1; cdr3_nt: TGTGCCAGCAGCGAATTTAGCGGGGCATACAATGAGCAGTTCTTC; cdr3_aa: CASSEFSGAYNEQFF
clone_size: -; v_call: TRBV4-3; d_call: TRBD1; j_call: TRBJ2-2; cdr3_nt: TGCGCCAGCAGCCAGGATGGGGGACAGGGGGCCATCGGGGAGCTGTTTTTT; cdr3_aa: CASSQDGGQGAIGELFF
clone_size: -; v_call: TRBV7-8; d_call: -; j_call: TRBJ1-4; cdr3_nt: TGTGCCAGCAGCGAGACCGTTGCGGAACTGTTTTTT; cdr3_aa: CASSETVAELFF
clone_size: -; v_call: TRBV5-1; d_call: -; j_call: TRBJ2-3; cdr3_nt: TGCGCCAGCAGCGTGGGGCCTAGCACAGATACGCAGTATTTT; cdr3_aa: CASSVGPSTDTQYF
clone_size: -; v_call: TRBV28; d_call: -; j_call: TRBJ1-1; cdr3_nt: TGTGCCAGCAGTTTAACAGTACCTGAAGCTTTCTTT; cdr3_aa: CASSLTVPEAFF
clone_size: -; v_call: TRBV30; d_call: -; j_call: TRBJ1-6; cdr3_nt: TGTGCCTGGAGTGGGAGGACAGCATATAATTCACCCCTCCACTTT; cdr3_aa: CAWSGRTAYNSPLHF
clone_size: -; v_call: TRBV5-1; d_call: TRBD2; j_call: TRBJ2-1; cdr3_nt: TGCGCCAGCACGGCTAGCGGCTCCTACAATGAGCAGTTCTTC; cdr3_aa: CASTASGSYNEQFF
clone_size: -; v_call: TRBV5-1; d_call: TRBD1; j_call: TRBJ2-1; cdr3_nt: TGCGCCAGCAGCTCAGGGGGTAGTTCCTACAATGAGCAGTTCTTC; cdr3_aa: CASSSGGSSYNEQFF
clone_size: -; v_call: TRBV7-9; d_call: TRBD1; j_call: TRBJ2-7; cdr3_nt: TGTGCCAGCAGCTTATCGGGACAGGGCTACGAGCAGTACTTC; cdr3_aa: CASSLSGQGYEQYF
clone_size: -; v_call: TRBV2; d_call: TRBD1; j_call: TRBJ1-6; cdr3_nt: TGTGCCAGCGGTGGGAGAGGGGGCATGTTTGATTCACCCCTCCACTTT; cdr3_aa: CASGGRGGMFDSPLHF
clone_size: -; v_call: TRBV9; d_call: -; j_call: TRBJ2-3; cdr3_nt: TGTGCCAGCAGCGTAGGAGGCGGGGCATACACAGATACGCAGTATTTT; cdr3_aa: CASSVGGGAYTDTQYF
clone_size: -; v_call: TRBV28; d_call: -; j_call: TRBJ1-3; cdr3_nt: TGTGCCAGCAGCGAACATCAGATTGGAAACACCATATATTTT; cdr3_aa: CASSEHQIGNTIYF
clone_size: -; v_call: TRBV25-1; d_call: TRBD1; j_call: TRBJ2-3; cdr3_nt: TGTGCCAGCAGTGTTATCCTTAAGACAGGGGGCACAGATACGCAGTATTTT; cdr3_aa: CASSVILKTGGTDTQYF
clone_size: -; v_call: TRBV18; d_call: -; j_call: TRBJ1-4; cdr3_nt: TGTGCCAGCTCACCCAACCGGGATCTCTGGGAAAAACTGTTTTTT; cdr3_aa: CASSPNRDLWEKLFF
clone_size: -; v_call: TRBV5-5; d_call: TRBD2; j_call: TRBJ2-7; cdr3_nt: TGTGCCAGCAGCTACCTAGCGGGTAGCTCCTACGAGCAGTACTTC; cdr3_aa: CASSYLAGSSYEQYF
clone_size: -; v_call: TRBV5-4; d_call: TRBD1; j_call: TRBJ2-7; cdr3_nt: TGTGCCAGCAGCCCGACAGGGGACTCCTACGAGCAGTACTTC; cdr3_aa: CASSPTGDSYEQYF
clone_size: -; v_call: TRBV7-2; d_call: TRBD1; j_call: TRBJ1-4; cdr3_nt: TGTGCCAGCAGCACACGACAGGGGCAAGGAGGAAAACTGTTTTTT; cdr3_aa: CASSTRQGQGGKLFF
clone_size: -; v_call: TRBV11-2; d_call: TRBD2; j_call: TRBJ2-3; cdr3_nt: TGTGCCAGCAGCATCTCCAGGACTAGCGGGGGCACAGATACGCAGTATTTT; cdr3_aa: CASSISRTSGGTDTQYF
clone_size: -; v_call: TRBV5-8; d_call: -; j_call: TRBJ2-1; cdr3_nt: TGTGCCAGCAGCCCCCCGGTCCTCTCCTACAATGAGCAGTTCTTC; cdr3_aa: CASSPPVLSYNEQFF
clone_size: -; v_call: TRBV19; d_call: TRBD1; j_call: TRBJ2-5; cdr3_nt: TGTGCCAGTAGTAGGGGACAGGGTCTGAAGACCCAGTACTTC; cdr3_aa: CASSRGQGLKTQYF
clone_size: -; v_call: TRBV7-9; d_call: TRBD1; j_call: TRBJ1-6; cdr3_nt: TGTGCCAGCAGCACTCCCGGGACAGCCTATAATTCACCCCTCCACTTT; cdr3_aa: CASSTPGTAYNSPLHF
clone_size: -; v_call: TRBV5-1; d_call: -; j_call: TRBJ1-3; cdr3_nt: TGCGCCAGCAGCTTGGGTTCGGGCAGGGTCGCTGGAAACACCATATATTTT; cdr3_aa: CASSLGSGRVAGNTIYF
clone_size: -; v_call: TRBV19; d_call: TRBD2; j_call: TRBJ2-2; cdr3_nt: TGTGCCAGTAGTACTAACCCTAGCGGGGTCATCCCCGGGGAGCTGTTTTTT; cdr3_aa: CASSTNPSGVIPGELFF
clone_size: -; v_call: TRBV19; d_call: -; j_call: TRBJ1-1; cdr3_nt: TGTGCCAGTAGTATAGCAGGGCTCCTAACCCCGTCGCCGAACACTGAAGCTTTCTTT; cdr3_aa: CASSIAGLLTPSPNTEAFF
clone_size: -; v_call: TRBV27; d_call: -; j_call: TRBJ1-2; cdr3_nt: TGTGCCAGCAGTTTATCATCCCAGCGGGGCTACACCTTC; cdr3_aa: CASSLSSQRGYTF
clone_size: -; v_call: TRBV11-2; d_call: TRBD1; j_call: TRBJ1-5; cdr3_nt: TGTGCCAGCAGCTTAGATACAGGGGTCAATCAGCCCCAGCATTTT; cdr3_aa: CASSLDTGVNQPQHF
clone_size: -; v_call: TRBV27; d_call: -; j_call: TRBJ2-5; cdr3_nt: TGTGCCAGCAGTTTAGGTTGGGGTACGGGGGAGACCCAGTACTTC; cdr3_aa: CASSLGWGTGETQYF